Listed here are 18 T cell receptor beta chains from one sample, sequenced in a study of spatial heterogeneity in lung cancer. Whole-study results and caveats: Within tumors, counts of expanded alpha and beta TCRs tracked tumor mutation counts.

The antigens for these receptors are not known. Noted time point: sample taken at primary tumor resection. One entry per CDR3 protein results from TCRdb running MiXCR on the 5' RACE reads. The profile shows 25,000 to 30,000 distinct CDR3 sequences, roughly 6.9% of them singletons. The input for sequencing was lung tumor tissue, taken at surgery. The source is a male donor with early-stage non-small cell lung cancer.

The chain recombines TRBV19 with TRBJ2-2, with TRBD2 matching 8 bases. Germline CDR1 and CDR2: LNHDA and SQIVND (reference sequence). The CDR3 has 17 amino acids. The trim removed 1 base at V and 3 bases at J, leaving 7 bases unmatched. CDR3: CASSIASGGLYTGELFF. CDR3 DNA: TGTGCCAGTAGTATAGCCAGCGGGGGTTTGTACACCGGGGAGCTGTTTTTT. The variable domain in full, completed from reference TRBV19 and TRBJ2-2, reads DGGITQSPKYLFRKEGQNVTLSCEQNLNHDAMYWYRQDPGQGLRLIYYSQIVNDFQKGDIAEGYSVSREKKESFPLTVTSAQKNPTAFYLCASSIASGGLYTGELFFGEGSRLTVL.

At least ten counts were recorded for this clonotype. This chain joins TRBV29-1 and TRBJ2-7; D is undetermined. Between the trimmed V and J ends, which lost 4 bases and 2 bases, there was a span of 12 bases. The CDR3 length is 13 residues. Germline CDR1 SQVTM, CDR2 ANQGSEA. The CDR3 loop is CSVVHGPPYEQYF. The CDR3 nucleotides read TGCAGCGTTGTACACGGTCCCCCCTACGAGCAGTACTTC.

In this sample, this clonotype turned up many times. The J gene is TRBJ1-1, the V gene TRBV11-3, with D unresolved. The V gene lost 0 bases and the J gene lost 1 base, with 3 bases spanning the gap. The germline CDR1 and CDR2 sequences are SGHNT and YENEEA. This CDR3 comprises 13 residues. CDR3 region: CASSLDSNTEAFF. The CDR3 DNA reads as TGTGCCAGCAGCTTAGATTCGAACACTGAAGCTTTCTTT.

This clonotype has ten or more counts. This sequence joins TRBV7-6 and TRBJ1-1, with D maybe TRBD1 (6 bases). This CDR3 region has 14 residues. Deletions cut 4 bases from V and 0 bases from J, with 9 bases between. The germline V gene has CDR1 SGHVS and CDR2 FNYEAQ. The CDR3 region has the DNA TGTGCCAGCAGCTCCGGGACATTGAACACTGAAGCTTTCTTT. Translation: CASSSGTLNTEAFF.

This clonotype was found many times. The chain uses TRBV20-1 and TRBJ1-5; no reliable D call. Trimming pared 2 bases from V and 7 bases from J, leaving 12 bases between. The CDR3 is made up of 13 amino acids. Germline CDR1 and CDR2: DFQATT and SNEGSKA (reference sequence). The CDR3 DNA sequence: TGCAGTGCTAGACCGGGAGTCGGACAGCCCCAGCATTTT. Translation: CSARPGVGQPQHF.

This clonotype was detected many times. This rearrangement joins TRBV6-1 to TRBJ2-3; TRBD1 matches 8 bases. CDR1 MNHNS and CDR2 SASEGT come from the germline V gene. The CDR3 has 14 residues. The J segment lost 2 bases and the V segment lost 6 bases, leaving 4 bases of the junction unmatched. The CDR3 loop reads CASSPTGATDTQYF. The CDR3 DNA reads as TGTGCCAGCAGCCCGACAGGGGCCACAGATACGCAGTATTTT.

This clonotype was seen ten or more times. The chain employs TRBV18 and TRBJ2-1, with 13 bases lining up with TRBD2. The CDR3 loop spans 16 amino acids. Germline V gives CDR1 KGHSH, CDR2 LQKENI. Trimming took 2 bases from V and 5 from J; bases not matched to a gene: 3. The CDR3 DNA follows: TGTGCCAGCTCACCAGTACTAGCGGGGGGGAACAATGAGCAGTTCTTC. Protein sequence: CASSPVLAGGNNEQFF.

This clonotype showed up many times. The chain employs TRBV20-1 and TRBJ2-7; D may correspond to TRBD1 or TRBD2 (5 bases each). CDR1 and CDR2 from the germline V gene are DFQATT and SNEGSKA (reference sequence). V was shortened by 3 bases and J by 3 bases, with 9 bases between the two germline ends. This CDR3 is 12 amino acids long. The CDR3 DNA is TGCAGTGCTAGCAGGGACCTCTACGAGCAGTACTTC. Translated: CSASRDLYEQYF.

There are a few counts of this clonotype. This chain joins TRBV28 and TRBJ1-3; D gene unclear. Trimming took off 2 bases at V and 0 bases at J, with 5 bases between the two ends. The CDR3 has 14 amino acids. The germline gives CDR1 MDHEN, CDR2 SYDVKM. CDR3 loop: CASSLHPSGNTIYF. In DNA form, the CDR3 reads TGTGCCAGCAGTTTACACCCCTCTGGAAACACCATATATTTT. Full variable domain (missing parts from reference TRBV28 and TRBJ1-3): DVKVTQSSRYLVKRTGEKVFLECVQDMDHENMFWYRQDPGLGLRLIYFSYDVKMKEKGDIPEGYSVSREKKERFSLILESASTNQTSMYLCASSLHPSGNTIYFGEGSWLTVV.

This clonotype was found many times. The CDR3 loop reads CASSFTGEGYTF. The CDR3 DNA reads TGCGCCAGCAGCTTTACCGGGGAAGGCTACACCTTC. V gene TRBV5-1 combines with J gene TRBJ1-2, with D unresolved. This CDR3 region has 12 residues. CDR1 and CDR2 (germline): SGHRS, YFSETQ. Trimming took 2 bases from V and 8 from J, leaving 10 bases between them.

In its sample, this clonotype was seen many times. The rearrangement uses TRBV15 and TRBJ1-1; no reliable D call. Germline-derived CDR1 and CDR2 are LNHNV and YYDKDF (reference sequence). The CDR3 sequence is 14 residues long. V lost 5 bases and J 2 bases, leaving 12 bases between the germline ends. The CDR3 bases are TGTGCCACCAGCGTCGGACCTATAAACACTGAAGCTTTCTTT. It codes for CATSVGPINTEAFF.

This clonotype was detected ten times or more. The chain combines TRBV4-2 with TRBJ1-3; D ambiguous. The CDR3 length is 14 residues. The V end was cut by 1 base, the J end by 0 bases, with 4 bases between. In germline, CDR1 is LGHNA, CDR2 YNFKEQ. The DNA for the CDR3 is TGTGCCAGCAGCCAAGGGAACTCTGGAAACACCATATATTTT. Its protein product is CASSQGNSGNTIYF.

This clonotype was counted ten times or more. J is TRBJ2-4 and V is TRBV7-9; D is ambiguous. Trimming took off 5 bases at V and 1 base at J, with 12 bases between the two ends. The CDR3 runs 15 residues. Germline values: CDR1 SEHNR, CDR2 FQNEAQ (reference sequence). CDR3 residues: CASSVYRAAKNIQYF. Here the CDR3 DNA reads TGTGCCAGCAGCGTGTACCGGGCCGCCAAAAACATTCAGTACTTC.

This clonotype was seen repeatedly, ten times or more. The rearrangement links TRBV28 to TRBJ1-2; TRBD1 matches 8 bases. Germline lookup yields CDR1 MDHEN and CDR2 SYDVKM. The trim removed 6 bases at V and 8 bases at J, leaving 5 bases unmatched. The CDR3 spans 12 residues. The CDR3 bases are TGTGCCAGCAGCTGGGACAGGCTCGGCTACACCTTC. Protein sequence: CASSWDRLGYTF.

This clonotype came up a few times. DNA of the CDR3: TGCGCCAGCAGCTTCAGGTTGGGTGAGCAGTACTTC. Protein sequence: CASSFRLGEQYF. The chain is built from TRBV5-1 and TRBJ2-7; D not resolved. Per the germline V gene, CDR1 is SGHRS and CDR2 is YFSETQ. Trimming cost V 2 bases and J 7 bases, with 10 bases left between them. The CDR3 runs 12 residues.

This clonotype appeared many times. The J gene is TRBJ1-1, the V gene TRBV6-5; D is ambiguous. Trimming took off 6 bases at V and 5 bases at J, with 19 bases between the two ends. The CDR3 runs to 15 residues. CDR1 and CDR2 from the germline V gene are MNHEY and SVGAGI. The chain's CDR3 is CASRKPGSANTEAFF. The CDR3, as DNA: TGTGCCAGCAGGAAACCGGGATCCGCGAATACTGAAGCTTTCTTT.

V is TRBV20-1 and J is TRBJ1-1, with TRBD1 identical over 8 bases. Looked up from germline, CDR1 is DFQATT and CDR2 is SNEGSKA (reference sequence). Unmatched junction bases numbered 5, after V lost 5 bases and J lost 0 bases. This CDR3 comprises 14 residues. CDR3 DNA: TGCAGTGCTGGGACAGGTCTCTTGAACACTGAAGCTTTCTTT. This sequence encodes CSAGTGLLNTEAFF.

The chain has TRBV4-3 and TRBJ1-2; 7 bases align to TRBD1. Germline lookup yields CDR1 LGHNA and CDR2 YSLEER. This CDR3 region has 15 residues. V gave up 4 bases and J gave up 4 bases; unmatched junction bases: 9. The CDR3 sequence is CASSPARQGSYGYTF. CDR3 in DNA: TGCGCCAGCAGCCCAGCCCGACAGGGAAGCTATGGCTACACCTTC.